The T cell receptor (beta chain) under discussion was sequenced for a study of blood T cells in healthy people across ages. In the case of this clonotype: The antigen remains unidentified.

Germline CDR1 MNHEY, CDR2 SMNVEV (reference sequence). The CDR3 is 15 amino acids. V was pared by 3 bases and J by 6 bases, with 15 bases between. Broader study findings: It was found that TCR beta diversity correlated strongly with the percentage of naive T cells. Among T cells, TCR beta diversity per million cells dropped roughly linearly as age rose.

Alongside a J-beta primer mix, a sample-barcoded 5' primer served in a second PCR lasting 7 to 11 cycles. TCRdb re-derived calls from the 5' RACE reads in MiXCR, one entry per CDR3 protein. The table has 1.2 million to 1.5 million distinct CDR3 sequences, 59% seen once; the top ten hold under 8.5%. This chain joins TRBV27 and TRBJ2-1; D may correspond to TRBD1 or TRBD2 (7 bases each). The sequenced sample consisted of blood. The sequence was collected from a man between 18 and 29 years old in good health. The CDR3 bases are TGTGCCAGCAGTTTCCCAGGGGGGGCCTTCAATGAGCAGTTCTTC. Protein sequence: CASSFPGGAFNEQFF.